Ten or more counts support the clone carrying this T cell receptor (beta chain). Its target is not known. The lymph nodes were axillary draining lymph nodes from breast cancer patients. CDR1 is MNHEY and CDR2 is SVGEGT in the germline V gene. This CDR3 region has 15 residues. Trimming at V came to 2 bases and at J to 5 bases, leaving 7 bases not matched to a gene. This sample is part of a study of breast tumors, draining lymph nodes, adjacent tissues. Broader study findings: Tumor TCR diversity was below lymph nodes but above nontumor tissue. Luminal-like breast cancer showed significantly greater tumor-nontumor repertoire similarity than basal-like breast cancer did.

MiXCR, run by TCRdb on the multiplex PCR reads, gives a single entry per CDR3 protein. The sample consists of over 200,000 distinct CDR3 sequences, less than 40% of them appearing once. The sequence came from a female donor with breast cancer. Some clones in this sample may be carry-over from other donors' samples. Sample: axillary lymph node tissue. This chain connects TRBV6-2 or TRBV6-3 to TRBJ2-7; 9 bases map to TRBD2. This chain's CDR3 is CASSYRSGRNNEQYF. The CDR3 nucleotides are TGTGCCAGCAGTTACCGTAGCGGGAGAAATAACGAGCAGTACTTC.